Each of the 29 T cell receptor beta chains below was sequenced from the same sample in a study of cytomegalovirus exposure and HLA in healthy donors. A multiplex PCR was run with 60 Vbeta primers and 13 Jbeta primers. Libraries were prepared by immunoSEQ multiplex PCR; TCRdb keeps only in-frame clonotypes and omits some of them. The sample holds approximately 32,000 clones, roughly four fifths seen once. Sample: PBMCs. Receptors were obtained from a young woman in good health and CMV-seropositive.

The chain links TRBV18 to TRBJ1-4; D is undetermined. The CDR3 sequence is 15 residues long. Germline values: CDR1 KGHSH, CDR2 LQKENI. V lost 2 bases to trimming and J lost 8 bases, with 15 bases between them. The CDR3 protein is CASSPSPSGFEKLFF. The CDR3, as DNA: TGTGCCAGCTCACCAAGTCCGTCAGGATTCGAAAAACTGTTTTTT.

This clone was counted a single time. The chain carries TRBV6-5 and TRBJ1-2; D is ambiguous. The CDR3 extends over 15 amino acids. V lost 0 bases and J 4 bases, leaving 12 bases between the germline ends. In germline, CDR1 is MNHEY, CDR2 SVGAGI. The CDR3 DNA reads TGTGCCAGCAGTTACTCGATCAGGCTAAGCTATGGCTACACCTTC. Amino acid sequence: CASSYSIRLSYGYTF.

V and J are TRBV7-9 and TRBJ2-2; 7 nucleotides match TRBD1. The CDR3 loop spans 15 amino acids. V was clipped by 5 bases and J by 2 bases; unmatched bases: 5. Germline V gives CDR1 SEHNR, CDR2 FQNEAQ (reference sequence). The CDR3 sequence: CASSRTGANTGELFF. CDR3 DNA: TGTGCCAGCAGCAGGACAGGCGCCAACACCGGGGAGCTGTTTTTT.

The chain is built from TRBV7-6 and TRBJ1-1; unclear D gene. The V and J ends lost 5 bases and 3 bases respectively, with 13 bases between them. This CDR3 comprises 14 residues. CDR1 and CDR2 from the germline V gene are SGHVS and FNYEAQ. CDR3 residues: CASSRAFRDTEAFF. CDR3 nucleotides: TGTGCCAGCAGCCGAGCGTTTAGAGACACTGAAGCTTTCTTT.

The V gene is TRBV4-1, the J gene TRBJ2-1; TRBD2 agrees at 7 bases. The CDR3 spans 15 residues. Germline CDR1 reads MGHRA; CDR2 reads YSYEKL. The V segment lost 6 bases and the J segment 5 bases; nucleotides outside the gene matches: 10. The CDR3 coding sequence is TGCGCCAGCAGACAAAGGCGGGAGACCAACAATGAGCAGTTCTTC. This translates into CASRQRRETNNEQFF.

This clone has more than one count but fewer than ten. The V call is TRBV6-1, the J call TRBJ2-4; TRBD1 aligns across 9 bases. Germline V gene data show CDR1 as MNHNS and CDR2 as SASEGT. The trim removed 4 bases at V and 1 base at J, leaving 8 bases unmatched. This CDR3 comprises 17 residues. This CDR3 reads CASSGWTGEVAKNIQYF. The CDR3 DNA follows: TGTGCCAGCAGTGGCTGGACAGGGGAAGTGGCCAAAAACATTCAGTACTTC.

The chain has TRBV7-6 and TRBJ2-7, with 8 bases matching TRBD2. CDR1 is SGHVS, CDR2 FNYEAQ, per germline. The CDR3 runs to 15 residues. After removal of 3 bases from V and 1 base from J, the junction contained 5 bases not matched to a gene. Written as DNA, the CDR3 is TGTGCCAGCAGCTTGTCCCGGGAGGGGTCCTACGAGCAGTACTTC. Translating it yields CASSLSREGSYEQYF.

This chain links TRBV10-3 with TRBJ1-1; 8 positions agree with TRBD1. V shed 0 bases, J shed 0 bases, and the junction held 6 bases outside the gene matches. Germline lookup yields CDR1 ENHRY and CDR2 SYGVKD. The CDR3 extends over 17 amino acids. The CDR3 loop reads CAISESAGQGVNTEAFF. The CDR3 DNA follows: TGTGCCATCAGTGAGTCGGCTGGACAGGGAGTGAACACTGAAGCTTTCTTT.

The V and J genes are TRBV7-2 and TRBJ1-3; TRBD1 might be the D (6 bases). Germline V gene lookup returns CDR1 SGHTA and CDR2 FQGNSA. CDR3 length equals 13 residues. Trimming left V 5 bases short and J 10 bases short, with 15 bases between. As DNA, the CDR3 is TGTGCCAGCAGCCCCGGACAGAGGGAGACCATATATTTT. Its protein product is CASSPGQRETIYF. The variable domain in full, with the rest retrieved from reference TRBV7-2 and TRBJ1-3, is GAGVSQSPSNKVTEKGKDVELRCDPISGHTALYWYRQSLGQGLEFLIYFQGNSAPDKSGLPSDRFSAERTGGSVSTLTIQRTQQEDSAVYLCASSPGQRETIYFGEGSWLTVV.

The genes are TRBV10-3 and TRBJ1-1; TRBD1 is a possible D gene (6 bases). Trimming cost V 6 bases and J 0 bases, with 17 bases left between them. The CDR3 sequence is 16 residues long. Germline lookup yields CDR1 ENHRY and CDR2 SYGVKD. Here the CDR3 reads CAISELIQGLNTEAFF. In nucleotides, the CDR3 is TGTGCCATCAGCGAACTTATACAGGGATTGAACACTGAAGCTTTCTTT.

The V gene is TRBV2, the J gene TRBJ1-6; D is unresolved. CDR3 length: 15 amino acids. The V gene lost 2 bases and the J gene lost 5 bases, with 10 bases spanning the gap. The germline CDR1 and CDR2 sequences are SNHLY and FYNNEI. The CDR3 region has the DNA TGTGCCAGCAGTGAACATGGGCTAAATAATTCACCCCTCCACTTT. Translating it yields CASSEHGLNNSPLHF.

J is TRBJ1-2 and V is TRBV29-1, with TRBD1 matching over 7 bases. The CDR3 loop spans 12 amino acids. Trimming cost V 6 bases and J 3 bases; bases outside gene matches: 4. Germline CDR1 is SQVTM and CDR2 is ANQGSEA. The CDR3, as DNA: TGCAGCGTCGCTGGGACAGACTATGGCTACACCTTC. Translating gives CSVAGTDYGYTF.

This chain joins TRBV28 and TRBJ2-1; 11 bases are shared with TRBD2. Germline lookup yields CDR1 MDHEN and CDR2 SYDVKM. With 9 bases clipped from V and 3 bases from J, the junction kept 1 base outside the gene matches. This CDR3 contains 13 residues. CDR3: CASTSGGYNEQFF. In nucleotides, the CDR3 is TGTGCCAGTACTAGCGGGGGCTACAATGAGCAGTTCTTC.

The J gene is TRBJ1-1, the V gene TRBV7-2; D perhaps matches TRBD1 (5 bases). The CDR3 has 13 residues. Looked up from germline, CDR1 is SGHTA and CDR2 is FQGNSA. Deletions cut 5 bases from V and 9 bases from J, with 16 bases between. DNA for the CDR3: TGTGCCAGCAGCACATCCTCAGGGACTAAAGCTTTCTTT. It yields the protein CASSTSSGTKAFF.

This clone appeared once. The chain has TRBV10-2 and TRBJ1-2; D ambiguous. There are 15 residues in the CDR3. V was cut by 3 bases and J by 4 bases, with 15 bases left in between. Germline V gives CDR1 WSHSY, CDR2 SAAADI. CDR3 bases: TGCGCCAGCAGTGATGGGCTCTTCGCTTCCTATGGCTACACCTTC. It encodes CASSDGLFASYGYTF.

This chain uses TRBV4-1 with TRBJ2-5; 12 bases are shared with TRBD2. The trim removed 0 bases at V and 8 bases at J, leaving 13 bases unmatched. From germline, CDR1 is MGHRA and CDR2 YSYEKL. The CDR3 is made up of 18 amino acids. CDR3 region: CASSQDWASGGVKRTQYF. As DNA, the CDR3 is TGCGCCAGCAGCCAAGATTGGGCTAGCGGGGGGGTCAAGAGAACCCAGTACTTC.

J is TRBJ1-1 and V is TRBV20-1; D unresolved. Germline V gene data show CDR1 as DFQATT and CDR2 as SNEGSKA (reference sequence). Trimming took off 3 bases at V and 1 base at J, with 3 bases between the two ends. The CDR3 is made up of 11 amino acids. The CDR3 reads CSASKNTEAFF. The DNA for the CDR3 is TGCAGTGCTAGCAAGAACACTGAAGCTTTCTTT.

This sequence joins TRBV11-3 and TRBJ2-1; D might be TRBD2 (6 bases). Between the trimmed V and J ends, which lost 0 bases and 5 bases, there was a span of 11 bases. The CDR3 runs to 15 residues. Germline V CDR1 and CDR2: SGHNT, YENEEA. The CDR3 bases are TGTGCCAGCAGCTTAGACGGGAGCGGTGACAATGAGCAGTTCTTC. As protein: CASSLDGSGDNEQFF.

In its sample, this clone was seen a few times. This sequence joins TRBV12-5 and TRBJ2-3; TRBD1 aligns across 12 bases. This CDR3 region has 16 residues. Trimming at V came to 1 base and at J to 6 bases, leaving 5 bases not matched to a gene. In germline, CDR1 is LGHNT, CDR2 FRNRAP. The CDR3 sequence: CASGLAGTGGRDTQYF. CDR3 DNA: TGTGCTAGTGGTTTGGCCGGGACAGGGGGCAGGGATACGCAGTATTTT.

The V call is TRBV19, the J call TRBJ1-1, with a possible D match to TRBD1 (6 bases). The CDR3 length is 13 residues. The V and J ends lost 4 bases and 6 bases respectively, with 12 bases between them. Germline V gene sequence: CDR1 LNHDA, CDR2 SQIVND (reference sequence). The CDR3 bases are TGTGCCAGTAGTAACAGGGATCCCCCTGAAGCTTTCTTT. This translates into CASSNRDPPEAFF.

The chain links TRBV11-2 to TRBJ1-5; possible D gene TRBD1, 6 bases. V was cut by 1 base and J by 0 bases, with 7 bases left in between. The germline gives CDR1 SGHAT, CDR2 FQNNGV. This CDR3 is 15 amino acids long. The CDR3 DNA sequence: TGTGCCAGCAGCTTAGGGACAGATAGCAATCAGCCCCAGCATTTT. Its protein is CASSLGTDSNQPQHF.

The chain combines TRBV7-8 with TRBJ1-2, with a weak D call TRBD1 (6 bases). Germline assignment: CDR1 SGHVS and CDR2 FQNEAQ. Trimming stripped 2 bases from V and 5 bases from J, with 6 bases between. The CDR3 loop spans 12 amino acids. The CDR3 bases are TGTGCCAGCAGCTTACAGGGGTATGGCTACACCTTC. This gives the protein CASSLQGYGYTF.

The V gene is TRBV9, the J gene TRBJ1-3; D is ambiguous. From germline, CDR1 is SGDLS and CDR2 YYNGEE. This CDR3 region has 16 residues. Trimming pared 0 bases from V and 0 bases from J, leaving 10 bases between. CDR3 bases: TGTGCCAGCAGCGTAGCACGGGTCCACTCTGGAAACACCATATATTTT. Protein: CASSVARVHSGNTIYF.

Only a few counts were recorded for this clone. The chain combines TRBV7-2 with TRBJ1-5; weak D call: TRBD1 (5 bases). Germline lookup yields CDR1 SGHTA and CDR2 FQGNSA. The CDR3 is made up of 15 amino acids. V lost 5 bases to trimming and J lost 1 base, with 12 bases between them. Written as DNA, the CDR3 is TGTGCCAGCAGCCGGAGGGGCGGGAGCAATCAGCCCCAGCATTTT. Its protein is CASSRRGGSNQPQHF.

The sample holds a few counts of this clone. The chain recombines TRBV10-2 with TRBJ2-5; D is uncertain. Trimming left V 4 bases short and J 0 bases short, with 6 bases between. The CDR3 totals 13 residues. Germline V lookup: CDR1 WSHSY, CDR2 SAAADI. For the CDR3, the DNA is TGCGCCAGCAGTGCACAGTACCAAGAGACCCAGTACTTC. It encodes CASSAQYQETQYF.

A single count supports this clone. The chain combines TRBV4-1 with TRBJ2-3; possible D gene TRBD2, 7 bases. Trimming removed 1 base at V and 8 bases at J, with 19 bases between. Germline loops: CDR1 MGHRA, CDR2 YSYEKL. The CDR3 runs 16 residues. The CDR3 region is CASSQGGGPHGGTQYF. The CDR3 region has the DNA TGCGCCAGCAGCCAAGGGGGGGGGCCACACGGGGGTACGCAGTATTTT.

CDR3 sequence reads: CASSVGTGVVVGYGYTF. In DNA, the CDR3 is TGTGCCAGCAGCGTAGGGACAGGGGTTGTAGTAGGGTATGGCTACACCTTC. V usage is TRBV9 and J usage is TRBJ1-2; TRBD1 agrees at 9 bases. After removal of 0 bases from V and 5 bases from J, the junction contained 11 bases not matched to a gene. Germline loops: CDR1 SGDLS, CDR2 YYNGEE. The CDR3 contains 17 residues.

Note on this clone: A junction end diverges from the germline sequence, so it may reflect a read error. The CDR3 DNA reads as TGTTCCAGCAGGTCGGTGGAGTGGGGCTACACCTTC. As protein: CSSRSVEWGYTF. The chain is built from TRBV7-9 and TRBJ1-2; no definite D call. CDR3 length equals 12 residues. Germline loops: CDR1 SEHNR, CDR2 FQNEAQ (reference sequence).

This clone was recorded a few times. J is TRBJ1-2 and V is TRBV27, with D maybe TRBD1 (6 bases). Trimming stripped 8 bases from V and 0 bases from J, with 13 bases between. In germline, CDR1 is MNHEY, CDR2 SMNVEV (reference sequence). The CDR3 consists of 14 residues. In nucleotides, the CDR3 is TGTGCCAGCGGAGAACAGGGATCTAACTATGGCTACACCTTC. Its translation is CASGEQGSNYGYTF.